This T cell receptor beta chain was captured in a study of cytomegalovirus exposure and HLA in healthy donors. Points on this clone: Its specificity is not known.

The CDR3 sequence is 12 residues long. The germline V and J ends were trimmed by 3 bases and 0 bases, with 5 bases remaining between them. CDR1 is SQVTM and CDR2 is ANQGSEA in the germline V gene. The PCR was carried out with 60 Vbeta primers and 13 Jbeta primers. The assay was immunoSEQ multiplex PCR, and TCRdb's table has in-frame clones only and misses some. The data hold about 31,000 clones, with approximately 47% observed a single time. Whole-study findings and limits: In a later analysis, several top co-occurrence clusters appeared linked to parvovirus B19, influenza, CMV and Epstein-Barr virus.

The clonotype originates from a woman between 45 and 60 years old in good health and CMV-seronegative. This rearrangement joins TRBV29-1 to TRBJ1-2; no clear D. Sequencing was done on a sample of PBMCs. CDR3 residues: CSVDTANYGYTF. The CDR3 DNA reads TGCAGCGTTGACACAGCTAACTATGGCTACACCTTC.